This T cell receptor (beta chain) comes out of a study of CD8+ T cells in alopecia areata. Study results and caveats: Alphabeta T cells residing in normal skin are also sequenced in scalp samples.

The sample holds a few counts of this clone. Its target is unknown. V dropped 0 bases and J dropped 0; count of bases not matched to a gene: 3. Germline lookup yields CDR1 SGHRS and CDR2 YFSETQ. This CDR3 spans 16 amino acids. Collection of lesional scalp punch biopsies and peripheral blood was performed in alopecia areata patients. Sorting of PBMCs yielded the CD4+ and CD8+ T cells. It was cDNA, reverse transcribed from extracted RNA, that served as the sequencing template. Generated by immunoSEQ multiplex PCR, the TCRdb table keeps only in-frame clones and is missing some. The table has about 64,000 clones, 40% to 50% seen once; the top ten hold roughly 51%.

What was sequenced was NKG2D-low CD8+ T cells sorted from blood. The clonotype was recovered from a human donor with alopecia areata. The rearrangement joins TRBV5-1 to TRBJ2-1, with 7 bases lining up with TRBD2. In DNA, the CDR3 is TGCGCCAGCAGCTTGGAGGGCGGGAGCTCCTACAATGAGCAGTTCTTC. Its translation is CASSLEGGSSYNEQFF.